This passage covers 24 T cell receptor beta chains from one sample sequenced in a study of PD-1 blockade in mismatch repair-deficient tumors. Clones were sequenced by immunoSEQ multiplex PCR, and TCRdb holds only the in-frame ones, with some missing. This table has about 63,000 clones, about 87% appearing once. The material sequenced was peripheral blood, taken 52 weeks after starting pembrolizumab. The origin of the receptors is an adult with mismatch repair-deficient cancer.

This chain links TRBV11-2 with TRBJ2-3, with 9 bases identical to TRBD1. This CDR3 spans 18 amino acids. V was clipped by 5 bases and J by 1 base; unmatched bases: 13. Germline CDR1 SGHAT, CDR2 FQNNGV. The CDR3 bases are TGTGCCAGCAGCAGACAGGCCTGGGACAGGGTAGGCACAGATACGCAGTATTTT. Translating gives CASSRQAWDRVGTDTQYF.

Only a few counts were recorded for this clone. The chain uses TRBV7-3 and TRBJ2-3; TRBD1 aligns across 8 bases. CDR1 SGHTA and CDR2 FQGTGA come from the germline V gene. V lost 6 bases, J lost 4 bases, and 3 bases stayed unmatched. The CDR3 extends over 13 amino acids. The DNA for the CDR3 is TGTGCCAGCAGACAGGGGGGCGCAGATACGCAGTATTTT. This translates into CASRQGGADTQYF. Full variable domain (outside the CDR3, taken from reference TRBV7-3 and TRBJ2-3): GAGVSQTPSNKVTEKGKYVELRCDPISGHTALYWYRQSLGQGPEFLIYFQGTGAADDSGLPNDRFFAVRPEGSVSTLKIQRTERGDSAVYLCASRQGGADTQYFGPGTRLTVL.

The rearrangement links TRBV10-2 to TRBJ2-5, with TRBD1 matching 10 bases. Germline loops: CDR1 WSHSY, CDR2 SAAADI. CDR3 length: 15 amino acids. After removal of 6 bases from V and 3 bases from J, the junction contained 7 bases not matched to a gene. CDR3 sequence: CASRNPGTGEETQYF. The CDR3 nucleotides read TGCGCCAGCAGAAACCCAGGGACAGGGGAAGAGACCCAGTACTTC.

The gene calls are TRBV4-3 and TRBJ2-7, with 12 nucleotides matching TRBD2. The trim removed 4 bases at V and 5 bases at J, leaving 6 bases unmatched. The germline V gene has CDR1 LGHNA and CDR2 YSLEER. The CDR3 length is 15 residues. In DNA, the CDR3 is TGCGCCAGCAGCCCCCTAGCGGGAGGGCCCCACGAGCAGTACTTC. Its protein product is CASSPLAGGPHEQYF.

This clone has just one count. This sequence joins TRBV7-2 and TRBJ2-1; a possible D gene is TRBD2 (6 bases). Between the trimmed V and J ends, which lost 1 base and 9 bases, there was a span of 16 bases. The CDR3 contains 15 residues. Per the germline V gene, CDR1 is SGHTA and CDR2 is FQGNSA. The CDR3 nucleotides read TGTGCCAGCAGCTTAGATGTAGGGCTAGCGATTGAGCAGTTCTTC. It encodes CASSLDVGLAIEQFF. The full variable domain, its missing parts supplied by reference TRBV7-2 and TRBJ2-1, is GAGVSQSPSNKVTEKGKDVELRCDPISGHTALYWYRQSLGQGLEFLIYFQGNSAPDKSGLPSDRFSAERTGGSVSTLTIQRTQQEDSAVYLCASSLDVGLAIEQFFGPGTRLTVL.

J is TRBJ2-7 and V is TRBV7-8, with 14 bases matching TRBD2. J was trimmed by 5 bases and V by 1 base; bases with no gene match: 7. Germline V lookup: CDR1 SGHVS, CDR2 FQNEAQ. This CDR3 spans 17 amino acids. CDR3 residues: CASSLVGGTSGSHEQYF. In DNA form, the CDR3 reads TGTGCCAGCAGCTTAGTGGGGGGGACTAGCGGGAGCCACGAGCAGTACTTC.

The rearrangement uses TRBV6-1 and TRBJ2-5; D remains ambiguous. Germline V CDR1 and CDR2: MNHNS, SASEGT. The V and J ends lost 4 bases and 2 bases respectively, with 8 bases between them. The CDR3 consists of 13 residues. The CDR3 DNA sequence: TGTGCCAGCAGTGGTGGAGAGCAAGAGACCCAGTACTTC. It translates to CASSGGEQETQYF.

This chain connects TRBV27 to TRBJ2-7, with D tentatively TRBD1 or TRBD2 (7 bases each). CDR1 is MNHEY and CDR2 is SMNVEV in the germline V gene (reference sequence). The V gene lost 4 bases and the J gene lost 6 bases, with 16 bases spanning the gap. The CDR3 runs to 14 residues. The CDR3 loop is CASSSLGGGGEQYF. CDR3 bases: TGTGCCAGCAGTTCCCTGGGAGGGGGCGGCGAGCAGTACTTC.

The V gene is TRBV7-9, the J gene TRBJ2-2, with D perhaps TRBD1 or TRBD2 (5 bases each). Trimming pared 4 bases from V and 1 base from J, leaving 16 bases between. Germline-derived CDR1 and CDR2 are SEHNR and FQNEAQ (reference sequence). The CDR3 loop spans 17 amino acids. The CDR3 bases are TGTGCCAGCAGCTCTGGGCAGGGAGTATGGAACACCGGGGAGCTGTTTTTT. Protein: CASSSGQGVWNTGELFF.

This chain uses TRBV14 with TRBJ2-7, with D tentatively TRBD1 (7 bases). Germline V gene data show CDR1 as SGHDN and CDR2 as FVKESK. V shed 0 bases and J shed 3 bases, with 12 bases lying between them. CDR3 length equals 15 residues. Here the CDR3 DNA reads TGTGCCAGCAGCCAAGAGGCGGGACAGTTCTACGAGCAGTACTTC. It translates to CASSQEAGQFYEQYF.

The genes are TRBV10-2 and TRBJ2-1, with a possible D match to TRBD1 (6 bases). Germline assignment: CDR1 WSHSY and CDR2 SAAADI. The CDR3 consists of 12 residues. Trimming left V 2 bases short and J 8 bases short, with 7 bases between. CDR3 nucleotides: TGCGCCAGCAGTGAGACAGGGTATGAGCAGTTCTTC. As protein: CASSETGYEQFF.

This sequence joins TRBV5-6 and TRBJ2-7; 7 bases are shared with TRBD1. The V and J ends lost 0 bases and 5 bases, in that order; junction bases with no gene match: 11. The germline V gene encodes CDR1 SGHDT and CDR2 YYEEEE. This CDR3 is 16 amino acids long. Here the CDR3 reads CASSLAHGQAGDEQYF. The CDR3 bases are TGTGCCAGCAGCTTGGCCCATGGACAGGCAGGGGACGAGCAGTACTTC. The full variable domain, its missing parts supplied by reference TRBV5-6 and TRBJ2-7, is DAGVTQSPTHLIKTRGQQVTLRCSPKSGHDTVSWYQQALGQGPQFIFQYYEEEERQRGNFPDRFSGHQFPNYSSELNVNALLLGDSALYLCASSLAHGQAGDEQYFGPGTRLTVT.

The J gene is TRBJ2-7, the V gene TRBV4-1, with TRBD1 matching 7 bases. The CDR3 spans 14 residues. The trim removed 3 bases at V and 2 bases at J, leaving 4 bases unmatched. Germline values: CDR1 MGHRA, CDR2 YSYEKL. The CDR3 region is CASSHRQGTYEQYF. The CDR3 region has the DNA TGCGCCAGCAGCCACCGACAGGGAACCTACGAGCAGTACTTC.

This clone was seen once. J is TRBJ1-2 and V is TRBV5-6; D ambiguous. CDR1 is SGHDT and CDR2 is YYEEEE in the germline V gene. The CDR3 has 11 amino acids. The germline V and J ends were trimmed by 2 bases and 7 bases, with 6 bases remaining between them. This CDR3 reads CASSFGTGYTF. For the CDR3, the DNA is TGTGCCAGCAGCTTTGGTACTGGCTACACCTTC.

V and J are TRBV19 and TRBJ2-7, with D tentatively TRBD1 (6 bases). Germline V gives CDR1 LNHDA, CDR2 SQIVND (reference sequence). The CDR3 covers 13 residues. The V end was cut by 5 bases, the J end by 2 bases, with 10 bases between. CDR3 region: CASSLTGTYEQYF. Written as DNA, the CDR3 is TGTGCCAGTAGTCTCACAGGGACCTACGAGCAGTACTTC.

CDR3 residues: CASRLAGAPSTDTQYF. The CDR3 nucleotides are TGTGCCAGCAGACTAGCGGGTGCCCCTAGCACAGATACGCAGTATTTT. The chain joins TRBV27 to TRBJ2-3; 9 bases fit TRBD2. V dropped 6 bases and J dropped 0; count of bases not matched to a gene: 7. This CDR3 spans 16 amino acids. The germline gives CDR1 MNHEY, CDR2 SMNVEV (reference sequence).

V and J are TRBV19 and TRBJ2-7; D is perhaps TRBD2 (5 bases). Germline CDR1 and CDR2: LNHDA and SQIVND (reference sequence). This CDR3 spans 12 amino acids. Trimming cost V 3 bases and J 2 bases, with 5 bases left between them. CDR3 nucleotide sequence: TGTGCCAGTAGTATGGGAGCCTACGAGCAGTACTTC. Its translation: CASSMGAYEQYF.

The J gene is TRBJ2-3, the V gene TRBV10-3; TRBD2 agrees at 12 bases. There are 15 residues in the CDR3. The germline V gene encodes CDR1 ENHRY and CDR2 SYGVKD. The V gene end was trimmed by 6 bases and the J gene end by 4 bases; junction bases not matched to a gene: 5. The CDR3: CAISTTSGSSDTQYF. The CDR3 DNA sequence: TGTGCCATCAGCACGACTAGCGGGAGTTCAGATACGCAGTATTTT.

The chain couples TRBV10-2 to TRBJ1-1; D unclear. Germline V lookup: CDR1 WSHSY, CDR2 SAAADI. The ends were cut back, 5 bases at V and 1 base at J, with 8 bases in the middle. There are 13 residues in the CDR3. CDR3 DNA: TGCGCCAGCAGTTCAAGGCCGAACACTGAAGCTTTCTTT. Its translation is CASSSRPNTEAFF.

This chain uses TRBV14 with TRBJ2-6; perhaps TRBD1 as D (6 bases). Germline V gene sequence: CDR1 SGHDN, CDR2 FVKESK. This CDR3 comprises 18 residues. V lost 2 bases and J 0 bases, leaving 14 bases between the germline ends. CDR3 residues: CASSQWAGVSSGANVLTF. The CDR3 bases are TGTGCCAGCAGCCAATGGGCAGGGGTGAGCTCTGGGGCCAACGTCCTGACTTTC.

The CDR3 DNA sequence: TGTGCCAGCAGTTTAACCGTGGGGATCCCCTCTGGGGCCAACGTCCTGACTTTC. Translated, it gives CASSLTVGIPSGANVLTF. The chain uses TRBV28 and TRBJ2-6; D gene ambiguous. The CDR3 totals 18 residues. Looked up from germline, CDR1 is MDHEN and CDR2 is SYDVKM. Deletions cut 2 bases from V and 0 bases from J, with 14 bases between.

The V call is TRBV6-1, the J call TRBJ2-7; D unresolved. Germline values: CDR1 MNHNS, CDR2 SASEGT. There are 13 residues in the CDR3. V was pared by 3 bases and J by 0 bases, with 6 bases between. The CDR3 DNA reads as TGTGCCAGCAGTGAGGCCAGCTCCTACGAGCAGTACTTC. It translates to CASSEASSYEQYF.

The chain carries TRBV25-1 and TRBJ2-3, with 8 bases identical to TRBD2. V shed 4 bases and J 0 bases; nucleotides not matched to a gene: 6. Germline lookup yields CDR1 MGHDK and CDR2 SYGVNS. This CDR3 has 16 amino acids. The CDR3 spells CASSALLADSTDTQYF. CDR3 in DNA: TGTGCCAGCAGTGCGCTACTAGCGGATAGCACAGATACGCAGTATTTT.

V gene TRBV2 combines with J gene TRBJ1-1; 8 positions match TRBD1. CDR3 length equals 14 residues. Trimming cost V 7 bases and J 3 bases; bases outside gene matches: 7. Germline V gene lookup returns CDR1 SNHLY and CDR2 FYNNEI. CDR3 DNA sequence: TGTGCCAGCATCGAACAGGGGGTTGACACTGAAGCTTTCTTT. It is translated as CASIEQGVDTEAFF.